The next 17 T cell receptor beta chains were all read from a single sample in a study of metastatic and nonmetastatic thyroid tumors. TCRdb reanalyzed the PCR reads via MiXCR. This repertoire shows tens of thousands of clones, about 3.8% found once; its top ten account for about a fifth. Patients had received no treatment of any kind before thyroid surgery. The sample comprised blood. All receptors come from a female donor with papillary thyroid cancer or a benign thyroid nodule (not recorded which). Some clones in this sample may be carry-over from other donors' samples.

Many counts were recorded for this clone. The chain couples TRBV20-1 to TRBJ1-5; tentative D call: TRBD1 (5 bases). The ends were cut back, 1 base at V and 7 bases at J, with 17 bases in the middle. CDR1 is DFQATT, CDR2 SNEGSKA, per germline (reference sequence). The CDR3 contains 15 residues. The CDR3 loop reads CSARVLGGPGQPQHF. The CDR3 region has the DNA TGCAGTGCTAGAGTCCTGGGGGGACCCGGGCAGCCCCAGCATTTT.

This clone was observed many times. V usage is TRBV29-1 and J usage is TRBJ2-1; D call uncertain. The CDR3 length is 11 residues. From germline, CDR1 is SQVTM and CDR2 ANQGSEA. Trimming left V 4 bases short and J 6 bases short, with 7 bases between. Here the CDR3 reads CSVGPINEQFF. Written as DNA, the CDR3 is TGCAGCGTTGGCCCTATCAATGAGCAGTTCTTC.

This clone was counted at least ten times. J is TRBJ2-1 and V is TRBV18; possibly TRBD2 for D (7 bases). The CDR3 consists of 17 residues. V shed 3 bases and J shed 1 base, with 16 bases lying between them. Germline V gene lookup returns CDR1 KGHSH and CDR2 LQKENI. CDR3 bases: TGTGCCAGCTCACCCCCCGAGGGGGGAGGGTCCTACAATGAGCAGTTCTTC. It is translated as CASSPPEGGGSYNEQFF.

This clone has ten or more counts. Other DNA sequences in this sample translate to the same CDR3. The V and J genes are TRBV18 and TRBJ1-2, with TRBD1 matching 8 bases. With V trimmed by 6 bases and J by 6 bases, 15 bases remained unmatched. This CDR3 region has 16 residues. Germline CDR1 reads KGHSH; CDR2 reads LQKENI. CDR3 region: CASSPDQGAQSNGYTF. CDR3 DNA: TGTGCCAGCTCCCCCGACCAGGGGGCGCAATCAAATGGCTACACCTTC.

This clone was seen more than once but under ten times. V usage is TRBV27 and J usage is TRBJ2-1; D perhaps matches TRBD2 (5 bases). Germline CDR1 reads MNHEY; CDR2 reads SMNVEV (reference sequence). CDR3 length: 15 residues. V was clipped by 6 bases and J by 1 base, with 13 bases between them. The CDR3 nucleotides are TGTGCCAGCAGAATCAGTGGGGAGTCCTACAATGAGCAGTTCTTC. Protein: CASRISGESYNEQFF.

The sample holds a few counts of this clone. As DNA, the CDR3 is TGTGCCAGCAGCCAGTCACTCGGACAGCCCTCCTATGGCTACACCTTC. Protein: CASSQSLGQPSYGYTF. V and J are TRBV4-2 and TRBJ1-2; weak D call: TRBD1 (6 bases). V was shortened by 3 bases and J by 4 bases, with 18 bases between the two germline ends. Germline values: CDR1 LGHNA, CDR2 YNFKEQ. The CDR3 has 16 residues.

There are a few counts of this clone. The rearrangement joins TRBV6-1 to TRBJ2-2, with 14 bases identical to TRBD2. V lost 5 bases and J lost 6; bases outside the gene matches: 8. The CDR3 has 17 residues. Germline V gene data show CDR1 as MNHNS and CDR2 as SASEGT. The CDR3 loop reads CASSHYPGLAGAGELFF. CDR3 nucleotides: TGTGCCAGCAGTCACTACCCGGGACTAGCGGGAGCCGGGGAGCTGTTTTTT.

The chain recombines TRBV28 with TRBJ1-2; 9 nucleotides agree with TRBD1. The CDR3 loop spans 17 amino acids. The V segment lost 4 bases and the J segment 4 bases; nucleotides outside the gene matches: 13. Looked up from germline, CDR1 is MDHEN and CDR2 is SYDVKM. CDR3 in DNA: TGTGCCAGCAGTTCCGGGACAGGGAGTTTGTACGTCTATGGCTACACCTTC. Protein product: CASSSGTGSLYVYGYTF.

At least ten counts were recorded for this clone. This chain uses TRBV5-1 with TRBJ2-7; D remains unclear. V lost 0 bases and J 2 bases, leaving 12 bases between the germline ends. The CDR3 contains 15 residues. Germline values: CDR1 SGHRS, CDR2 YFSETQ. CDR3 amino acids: CASSLGALSPYEQYF. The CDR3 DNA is TGCGCCAGCAGCTTGGGTGCCCTAAGCCCCTACGAGCAGTACTTC.

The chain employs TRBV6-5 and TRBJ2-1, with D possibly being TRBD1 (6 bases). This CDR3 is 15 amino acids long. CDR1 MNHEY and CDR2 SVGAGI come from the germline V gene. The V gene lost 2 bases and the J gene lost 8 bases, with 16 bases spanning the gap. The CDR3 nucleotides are TGTGCCAGCAGTTACAGGGCAGGGGATTCGGATGAGCAGTTCTTC. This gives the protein CASSYRAGDSDEQFF.

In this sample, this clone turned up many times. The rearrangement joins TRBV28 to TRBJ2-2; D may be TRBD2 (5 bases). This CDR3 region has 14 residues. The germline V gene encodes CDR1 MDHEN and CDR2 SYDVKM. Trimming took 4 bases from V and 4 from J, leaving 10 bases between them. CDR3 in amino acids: CASSSSRGTGELFF. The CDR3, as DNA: TGTGCCAGCAGTTCTTCCCGGGGCACCGGGGAGCTGTTTTTT.

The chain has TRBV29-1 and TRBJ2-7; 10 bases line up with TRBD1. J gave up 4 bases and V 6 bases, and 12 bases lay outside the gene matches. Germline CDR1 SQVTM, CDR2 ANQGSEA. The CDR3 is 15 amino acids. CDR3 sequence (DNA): TGCAGCGTCCAACACCCCGGGACAGGGGAATACGAGCAGTACTTC. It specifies CSVQHPGTGEYEQYF.

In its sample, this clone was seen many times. DNA for the CDR3: TGCAGTGCCCGGGGGGCCGGGGAGCTGTTTTTT. This codes for CSARGAGELFF. The rearrangement joins TRBV20-1 to TRBJ2-2, with 7 bases aligning to TRBD2. The CDR3 length is 11 residues. The germline CDR1 and CDR2 sequences are DFQATT and SNEGSKA (reference sequence). J gave up 6 bases and V 6 bases, and 1 base lay outside the gene matches.

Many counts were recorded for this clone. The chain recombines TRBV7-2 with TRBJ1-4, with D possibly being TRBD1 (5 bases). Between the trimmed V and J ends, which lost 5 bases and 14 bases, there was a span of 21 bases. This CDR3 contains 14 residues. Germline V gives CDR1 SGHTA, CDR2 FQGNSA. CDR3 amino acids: CASSPRVTGGGLFF. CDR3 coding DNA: TGTGCCAGCAGCCCGCGTGTCACGGGGGGGGGGCTGTTTTTT.

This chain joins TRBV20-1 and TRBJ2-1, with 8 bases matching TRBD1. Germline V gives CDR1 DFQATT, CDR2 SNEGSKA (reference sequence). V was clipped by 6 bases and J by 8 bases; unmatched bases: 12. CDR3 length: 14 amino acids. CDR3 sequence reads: CSAPGQGIAHEQFF. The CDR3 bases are TGCAGTGCCCCAGGACAGGGCATAGCGCATGAGCAGTTCTTC.

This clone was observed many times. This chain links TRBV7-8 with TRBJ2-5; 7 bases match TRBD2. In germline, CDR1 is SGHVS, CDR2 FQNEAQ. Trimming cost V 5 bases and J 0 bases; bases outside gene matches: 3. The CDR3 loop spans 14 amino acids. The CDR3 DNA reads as TGTGCCAGCAGCAAAAGCGGGAACCAAGAGACCCAGTACTTC. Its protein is CASSKSGNQETQYF.

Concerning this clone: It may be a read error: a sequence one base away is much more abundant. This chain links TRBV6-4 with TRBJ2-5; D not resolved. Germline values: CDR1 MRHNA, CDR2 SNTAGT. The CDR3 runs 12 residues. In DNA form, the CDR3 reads TGTGCCAGCATGGGCAGCCAAGGGACCCAGTACTTC. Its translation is CASMGSQGTQYF.